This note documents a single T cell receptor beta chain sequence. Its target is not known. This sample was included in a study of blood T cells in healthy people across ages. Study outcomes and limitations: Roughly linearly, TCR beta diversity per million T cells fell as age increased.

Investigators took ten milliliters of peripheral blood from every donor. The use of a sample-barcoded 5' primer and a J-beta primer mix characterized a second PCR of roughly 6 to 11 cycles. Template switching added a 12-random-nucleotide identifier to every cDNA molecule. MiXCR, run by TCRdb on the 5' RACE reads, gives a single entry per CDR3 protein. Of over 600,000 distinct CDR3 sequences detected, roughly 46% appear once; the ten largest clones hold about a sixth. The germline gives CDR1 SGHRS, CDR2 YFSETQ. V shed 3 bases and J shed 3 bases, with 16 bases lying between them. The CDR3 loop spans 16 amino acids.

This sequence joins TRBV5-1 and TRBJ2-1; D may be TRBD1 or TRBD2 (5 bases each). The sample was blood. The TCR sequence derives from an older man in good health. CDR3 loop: CASSWAGTNLYNEQFF. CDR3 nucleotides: TGCGCCAGCAGCTGGGCAGGGACCAACCTCTACAATGAGCAGTTCTTC.